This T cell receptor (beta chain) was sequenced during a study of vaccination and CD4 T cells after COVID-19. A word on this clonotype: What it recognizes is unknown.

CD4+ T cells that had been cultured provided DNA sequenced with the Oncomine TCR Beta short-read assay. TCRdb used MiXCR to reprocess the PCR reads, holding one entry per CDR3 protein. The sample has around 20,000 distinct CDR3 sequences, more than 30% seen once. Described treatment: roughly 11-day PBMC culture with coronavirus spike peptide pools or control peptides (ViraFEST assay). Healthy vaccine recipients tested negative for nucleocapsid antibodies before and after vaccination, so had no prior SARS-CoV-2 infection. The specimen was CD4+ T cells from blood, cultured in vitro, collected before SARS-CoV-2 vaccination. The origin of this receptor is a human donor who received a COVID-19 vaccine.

This CDR3 is CASSLDTGRRNEQFF. CDR3 nucleotides: TGTGCCAGCAGCCTCGACACGGGGCGGCGGAATGAGCAGTTCTTC. The chain carries TRBV5-4 and TRBJ2-1; tentatively, D is TRBD1 or TRBD2 (5 bases each). Trimming took 4 bases from V and 7 from J, leaving 18 bases between them. The germline CDR1 and CDR2 sequences are SGHNT and YYREEE (reference sequence). CDR3 length: 15 amino acids. Full variable domain (outside the CDR3, taken from reference TRBV5-4 and TRBJ2-1): ETGVTQSPTHLIKTRGQQVTLRCSSQSGHNTVSWYQQALGQGPQFIFQYYREEENGRGNFPPRFSGLQFPNYSSELNVNALELDDSALYLCASSLDTGRRNEQFFGPGTRLTVL.